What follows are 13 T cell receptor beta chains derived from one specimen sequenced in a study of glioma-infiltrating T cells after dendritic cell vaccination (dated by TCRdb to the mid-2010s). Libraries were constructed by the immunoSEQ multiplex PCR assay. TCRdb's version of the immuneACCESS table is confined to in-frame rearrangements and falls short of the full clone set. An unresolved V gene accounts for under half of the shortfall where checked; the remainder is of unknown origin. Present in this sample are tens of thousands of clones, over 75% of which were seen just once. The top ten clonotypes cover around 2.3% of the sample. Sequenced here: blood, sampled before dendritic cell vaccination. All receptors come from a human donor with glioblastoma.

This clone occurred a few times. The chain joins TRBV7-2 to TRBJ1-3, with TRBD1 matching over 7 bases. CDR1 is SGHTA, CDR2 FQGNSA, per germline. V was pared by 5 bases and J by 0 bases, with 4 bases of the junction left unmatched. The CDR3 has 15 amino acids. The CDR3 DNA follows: TGTGCCAGCAGCGTCACAGGGGACTCTGGAAACACCATATATTTT. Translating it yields CASSVTGDSGNTIYF.

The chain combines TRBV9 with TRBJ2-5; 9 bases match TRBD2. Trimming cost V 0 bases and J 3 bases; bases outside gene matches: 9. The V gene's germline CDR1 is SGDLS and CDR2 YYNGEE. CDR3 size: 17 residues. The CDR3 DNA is TGTGCCAGCAGCGTAGGGAGTAGCGGGAGAGGGGAAGAGACCCAGTACTTC. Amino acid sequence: CASSVGSSGRGEETQYF.

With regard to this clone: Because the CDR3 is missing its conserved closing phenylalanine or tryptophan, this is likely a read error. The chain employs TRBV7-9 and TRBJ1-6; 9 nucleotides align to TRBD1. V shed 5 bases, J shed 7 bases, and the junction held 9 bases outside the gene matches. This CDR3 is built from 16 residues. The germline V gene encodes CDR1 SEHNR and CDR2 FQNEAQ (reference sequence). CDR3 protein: CASSTVGQGPNSPLHL. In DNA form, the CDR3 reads TGTGCCAGCAGCACCGTCGGACAGGGGCCCAATTCACCCCTCCACCTT.

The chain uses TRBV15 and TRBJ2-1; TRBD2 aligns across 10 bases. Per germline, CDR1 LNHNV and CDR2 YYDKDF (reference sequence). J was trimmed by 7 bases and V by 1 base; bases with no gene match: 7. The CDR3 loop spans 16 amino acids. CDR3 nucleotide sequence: TGTGCCACCAGCAGAGGGAGCGGGAGGGCCTTGAATGAGCAGTTCTTC. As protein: CATSRGSGRALNEQFF.

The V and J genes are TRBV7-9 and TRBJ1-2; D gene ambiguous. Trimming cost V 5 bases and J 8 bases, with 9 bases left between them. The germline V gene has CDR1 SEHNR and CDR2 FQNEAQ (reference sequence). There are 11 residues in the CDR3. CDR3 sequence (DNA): TGTGCCAGCAGCACCAGCAGGGGCTACACCTTC. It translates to CASSTSRGYTF.

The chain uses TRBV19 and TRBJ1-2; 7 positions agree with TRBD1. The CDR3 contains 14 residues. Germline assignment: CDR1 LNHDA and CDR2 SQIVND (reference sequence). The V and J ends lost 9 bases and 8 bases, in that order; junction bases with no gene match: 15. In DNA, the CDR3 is TGTGCCAGCAATCCCCGTGACAGGGTAGAAGGCTACACCTTC. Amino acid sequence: CASNPRDRVEGYTF.

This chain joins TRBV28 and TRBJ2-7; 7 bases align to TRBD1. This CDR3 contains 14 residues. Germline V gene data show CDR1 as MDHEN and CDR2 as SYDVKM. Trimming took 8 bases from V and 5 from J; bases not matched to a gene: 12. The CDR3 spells CASGPPQGRNEQYV. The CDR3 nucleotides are TGTGCCAGCGGGCCCCCACAGGGGCGGAACGAGCAGTACGTC.

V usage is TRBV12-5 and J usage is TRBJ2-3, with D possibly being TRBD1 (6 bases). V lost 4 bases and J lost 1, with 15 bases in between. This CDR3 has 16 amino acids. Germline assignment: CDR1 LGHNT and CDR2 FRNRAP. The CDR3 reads CASGSGIGGRTDTQYF. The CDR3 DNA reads TGTGCTAGTGGTTCCGGGATAGGGGGACGCACAGATACGCAGTATTTT.

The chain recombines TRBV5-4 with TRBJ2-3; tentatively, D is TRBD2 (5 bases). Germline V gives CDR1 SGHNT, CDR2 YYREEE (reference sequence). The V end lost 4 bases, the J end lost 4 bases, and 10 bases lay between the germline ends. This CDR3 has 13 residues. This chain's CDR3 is CASSSTSPDTQYF. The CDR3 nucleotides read TGTGCCAGCAGCAGTACTAGTCCAGATACGCAGTATTTT. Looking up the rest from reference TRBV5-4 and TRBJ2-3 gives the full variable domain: ETGVTQSPTHLIKTRGQQVTLRCSSQSGHNTVSWYQQALGQGPQFIFQYYREEENGRGNFPPRFSGLQFPNYSSELNVNALELDDSALYLCASSSTSPDTQYFGPGTRLTVL.

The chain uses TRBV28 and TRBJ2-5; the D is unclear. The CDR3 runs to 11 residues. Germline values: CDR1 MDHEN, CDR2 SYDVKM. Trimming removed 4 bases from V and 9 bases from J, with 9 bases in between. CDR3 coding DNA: TGTGCCAGCAGTTCCACGGCGGCCCAGTACTTC. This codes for CASSSTAAQYF. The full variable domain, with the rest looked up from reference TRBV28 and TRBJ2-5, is DVKVTQSSRYLVKRTGEKVFLECVQDMDHENMFWYRQDPGLGLRLIYFSYDVKMKEKGDIPEGYSVSREKKERFSLILESASTNQTSMYLCASSSTAAQYFGPGTRLLVL.

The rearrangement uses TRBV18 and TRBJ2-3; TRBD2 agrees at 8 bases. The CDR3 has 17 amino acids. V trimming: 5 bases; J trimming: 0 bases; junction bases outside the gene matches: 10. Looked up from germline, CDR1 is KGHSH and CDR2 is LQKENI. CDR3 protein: CASSRAGARSSTDTQYF. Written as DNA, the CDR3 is TGTGCCAGCTCAAGAGCGGGAGCCCGAAGTAGCACAGATACGCAGTATTTT.

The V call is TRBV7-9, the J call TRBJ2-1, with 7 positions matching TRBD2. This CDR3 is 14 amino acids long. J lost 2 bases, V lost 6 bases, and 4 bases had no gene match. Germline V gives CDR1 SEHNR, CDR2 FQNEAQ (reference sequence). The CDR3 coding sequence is TGTGCCAGCAGTGGGGGGGATACCTACAATGAGCAGTTCTTC. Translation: CASSGGDTYNEQFF.

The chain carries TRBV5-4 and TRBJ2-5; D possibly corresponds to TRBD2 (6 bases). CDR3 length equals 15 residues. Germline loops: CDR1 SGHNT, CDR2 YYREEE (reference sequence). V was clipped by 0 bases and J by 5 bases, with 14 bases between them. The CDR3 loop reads CASSLGGTGEETQYF. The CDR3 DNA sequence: TGTGCCAGCAGCTTGGGGGGGACGGGGGAGGAGACCCAGTACTTC. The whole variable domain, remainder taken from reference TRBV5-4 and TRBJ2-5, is ETGVTQSPTHLIKTRGQQVTLRCSSQSGHNTVSWYQQALGQGPQFIFQYYREEENGRGNFPPRFSGLQFPNYSSELNVNALELDDSALYLCASSLGGTGEETQYFGPGTRLLVL.